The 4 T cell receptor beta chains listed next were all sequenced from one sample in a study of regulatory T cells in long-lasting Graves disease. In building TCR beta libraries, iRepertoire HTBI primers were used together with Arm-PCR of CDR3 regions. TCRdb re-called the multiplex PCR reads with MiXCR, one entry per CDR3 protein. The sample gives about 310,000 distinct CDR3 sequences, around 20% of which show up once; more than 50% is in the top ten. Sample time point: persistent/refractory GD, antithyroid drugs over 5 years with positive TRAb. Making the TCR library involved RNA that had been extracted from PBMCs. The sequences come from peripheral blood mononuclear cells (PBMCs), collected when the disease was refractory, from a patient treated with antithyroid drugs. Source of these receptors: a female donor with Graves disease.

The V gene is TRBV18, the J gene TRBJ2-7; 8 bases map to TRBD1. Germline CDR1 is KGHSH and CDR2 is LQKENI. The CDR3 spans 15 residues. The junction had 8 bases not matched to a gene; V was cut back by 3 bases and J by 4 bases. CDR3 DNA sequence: TGTGCCAGCTCACCGGGGACAGGCCTCCCTTACGAGCAGTACTTC. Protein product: CASSPGTGLPYEQYF.

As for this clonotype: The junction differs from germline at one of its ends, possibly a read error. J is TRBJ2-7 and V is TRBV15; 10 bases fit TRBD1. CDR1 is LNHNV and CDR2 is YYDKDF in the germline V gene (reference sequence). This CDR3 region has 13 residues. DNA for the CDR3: TGCGCCACCGGTCGGACAGGGGGCTACGAGCAGTACTTC. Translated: CATGRTGGYEQYF.

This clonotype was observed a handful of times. CDR3 in DNA: TGTGCCAGCAGCTTAGTGGTAGCGGGAGGGAACGAGCAGTACTTC. This translates into CASSLVVAGGNEQYF. The chain has TRBV7-9 and TRBJ2-7; TRBD2 matches at 11 bases. CDR1 and CDR2 from the germline V gene are SEHNR and FQNEAQ (reference sequence). This CDR3 has 15 residues. J gave up 5 bases and V 1 base, and 4 bases lay outside the gene matches.

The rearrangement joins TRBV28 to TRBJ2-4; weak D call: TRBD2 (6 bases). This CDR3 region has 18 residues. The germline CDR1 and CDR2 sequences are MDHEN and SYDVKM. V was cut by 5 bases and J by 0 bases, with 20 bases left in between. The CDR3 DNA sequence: TGTGCCAGCAGTCCTCTCCTAGGCGGGACCTTAGCCAAAAACATTCAGTACTTC. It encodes CASSPLLGGTLAKNIQYF.